This TCR beta chain is from a study of T cell clusters in autoimmune cytopenias. On the study more broadly: The median distinct TRB clonotype count was a few thousand per sample, from a median 51,575 reads.

CDR3 length: 17 amino acids. Germline V CDR1 and CDR2: DFQATT, SNEGSKA (reference sequence). TRB was amplified from about 250 ng of peripheral blood genomic DNA per sample. One tube held mixed TRB-A and TRB-B primer pools for touch-down PCR. TCRdb reanalyzed the multiplex PCR reads, giving one entry per CDR3 protein sequence and no DNA. The sample holds around 8,000 distinct CDR3 sequences. J is TRBJ1-1 and V is TRBV20-1; the D call from TCRdb, TRBD1, cannot be confirmed without DNA. The sequenced sample was peripheral blood. The TCR comes from a human donor with an autoimmune cytopenia or autoimmune hepatitis (not recorded which). CDR3 residues: CSARDLYGRGLSTEAFF.